The clone carrying this T cell receptor beta chain was seen more than once but under ten times. These data originate in a study of identical twins. This CDR3 is 16 amino acids long. The junction had 11 bases not matched to a gene; V was cut back by 4 bases and J by 2 bases. Germline CDR1 is SEHNR and CDR2 is FQNEAQ (reference sequence). Each cDNA held unique molecular identifiers, and template switching gave it a universal primer site. From the 5' RACE reads, TCRdb called clonotypes with MiXCR, one entry per CDR3 protein. The sample includes 700,000 or so distinct CDR3 sequences, approximately 9% of them seen just once. This same sample was also part of a study on yellow fever vaccine responses in identical twins.

The sample was PBMCs. The gene calls are TRBV7-9 and TRBJ2-7, with 7 positions matching TRBD1. This clonotype originated in a woman between 18 and 29 years old in good health. This chain's CDR3 is CASSSRVGQIPYEQYF. CDR3 coding DNA: TGTGCCAGCAGCTCGAGGGTGGGACAGATTCCCTACGAGCAGTACTTC.